This T cell receptor beta chain was captured by sequencing in a study of T cell responses to AZD1222 COVID-19 vaccine. Study-wide results and limits: The reported proportion of spike-specific TCRs targeting unmutated variant regions was nearly half. Along spike, vaccine-associated CD4 TCRs were found throughout, with dominance at 160-218 and 743-854. Seropositivity was recorded at baseline in only a handful of AZD1222 recipients. White British ancestry dominated among donors, who included more females, and clonal diversity was possibly underestimated.

This clone has a handful of counts. The antigen is not known. Sequencing used immunoSEQ multiplex PCR; TCRdb keeps in-frame clones, though not all of them. The sample comprises 75,000 to 95,000 clones, 90% to 95% of which are singletons, and around 7.1% rests with the top ten. This receptor was identified in an adult in good health. The sample consisted of peripheral blood, taken on day 0 of MenACWY control vaccination.

CDR3 bases: TGTGCCAGCAGCTTAGAGGAGACTAGGTTTAGCGGGCGCGGCACCGGGGAGCTGTTTTTT. Its translation: CASSLEETRFSGRGTGELFF. The J gene is TRBJ2-2, the V gene TRBV11-2, with 7 bases fitting TRBD2. The CDR3 loop spans 20 amino acids. J gave up 4 bases and V 0 bases, and 17 bases lay outside the gene matches. Germline values: CDR1 SGHAT, CDR2 FQNNGV.